This TCR beta chain was identified during a study of T cell clonality in common variable immunodeficiency (dated by TCRdb to 2015 to 2017). Equivalent amounts of genomic DNA from CVID and control samples were used as sequencing input. For every sample, a 60 bp segment covering the rearranged TCRbeta CDR3 region was amplified and then sequenced. The immunoSEQ assay, a bias-corrected multiplex PCR combined with high-throughput sequencing, was used for TCRbeta amplification. Concerning the study's data processing: Each unique nucleotide sequence was treated as a clone and annotated with V, D and J genes, copy number and frequency. Sequences were labeled productive if in frame, and non-productive if out of frame or containing stop codons. As previously described, clonality was calculated on the basis of Shannon's entropy. The predicted amino acid sequences of productive clones were used to derive the mean CDR3 Kyte-Doolittle hydropathy. Using the R hclust function, scaled V gene usage was clustered hierarchically with Manhattan distance and complete linkage. Clone sharing by CDR3 amino acid sequence was assessed by resampling 12 repertoires per group over 100 rounds. The repertoires were searched for 55 to 75 published EBV-specific and fewer than 250 published CMV-specific TCRbeta sequences. A couple of CVID samples yielding fewer than 10,000 sequences were excluded from analysis, leaving 42 CVID repertoires. As stored in TCRdb, this immuneACCESS dataset retains in-frame rearrangements with V and J assigned. A fraction of the clones does not appear; measured against another copy, unresolved V genes explain less than half of the discrepancy, and the remainder lacks a known reason. That table furnishes V, J and clone size, whereas the DNA furnished D and trimming. The sample records several thousand clones, none occurring a single time. The ten largest clones add up to less than 5.5% of the sample.

The germline V gene encodes CDR1 DFQATT and CDR2 SNEGSKA (reference sequence). The CDR3 runs 15 amino acids, cysteine and phenylalanine included. The DNA covers only part of the CDR3, 36 bases in frame from base 1. Trimming costs V 6 bases and J 1 base, and their ends lie 17 bases apart. Broad study findings and their caveats: Patient heterogeneity within the CVID cohort put limits on correlating repertoire features with clinical complications. Fewer TCRbeta clones were shared among CVID subjects than among healthy controls (p < 0.0001). Although equal DNA input was used, an average of about 87,000 unique sequences per sample was obtained for controls, compared with roughly 33,000 for CVID samples. Compared with healthy controls, CVID subjects showed increased TCRbeta clonality (t-test p = 0.018), a feature most characteristic of about a third of subjects. The authors noted that sequencing repertoires of T cell subpopulations would be needed to clarify what caused the increased clonality in CVID. CVID TCRbeta sequences reportedly showed fewer deletions and N-nucleotide insertions and lacked highly modified clones with 13 or more V deletions.

The table lists this clone with many counts. Its antigen has not been determined. The CDR3 extends 3 residues past the end of the read, so its final part is completed from the germline J gene. Standard criteria, namely reduction of serum IgG, IgA and/or IgM below the normal range together with specific antibody deficiency, were applied for the diagnosis of CVID. There were approximately 46 subjects in the CVID group (about 29 male and about 15 female), ranging in age from roughly 8 to 64 years, with a mean age of about 42. Most CVID patients and most healthy controls were of Caucasian heritage. All CVID subjects had received replacement immunoglobulin therapy for at least one year at the time of study participation. At the time of blood collection, no CVID subject was ill or was being treated with immunomodulatory or immunosuppressive medication. From each donor, about 5 to 8 ml of heparinized peripheral whole blood was collected. Genomic DNA from adults with common variable immune deficiency (CVID) and from healthy adult controls was the source for sequencing TCRbeta CDR3 repertoires. To isolate peripheral blood mononuclear cells, diluted blood was subjected to density centrifugation over Hypaque 1077 or Ficoll-Paque. Unsorted mononuclear cells served as the source of genomic DNA, which was extracted either by Qiagen column purification or by a centrifugation-based method.

The chain is encoded by TRBV20-1 joined to TRBJ2-3; tentative D gene TRBD2, with 7 bases matching. The sample consisted of peripheral blood mononuclear cells. This sequence was found in a human donor with common variable immunodeficiency. The CDR3 protein is CSATARGAGTDTQYF. CDR3 DNA (partial): TGCAGTGCCACCGCCCGGGGGGCAGGCACAGATACG.